These 20 T cell receptor beta chains originate from one sample sequenced in a study of glioma-infiltrating T cells after dendritic cell vaccination. Some clones are missing from TCRdb's copy, which holds only in-frame ones; the method was immunoSEQ multiplex PCR. Here the sample spans under 70,000 clones, 82% being singletons. Source: blood, taken before dendritic cell vaccination. The receptors originated from a human donor with glioblastoma.

This chain uses TRBV7-6 with TRBJ1-3, with a possible D match to TRBD1 (6 bases). The CDR3 extends over 16 amino acids. Germline CDR1 and CDR2: SGHVS and FNYEAQ. Trimming took off 5 bases at V and 0 bases at J, with 14 bases between the two ends. In DNA, the CDR3 is TGTGCCAGCAGCCCCTCAGGGGCCGACTCTGGAAACACCATATATTTT. It is translated as CASSPSGADSGNTIYF.

The gene calls are TRBV28 and TRBJ2-6; D may be TRBD1 (6 bases). V gave up 6 bases and J gave up 1 base, with 16 bases separating them. Germline assignment: CDR1 MDHEN and CDR2 SYDVKM. There are 17 residues in the CDR3. CDR3 DNA sequence: TGTGCCAGCAGCACCCAGGGGCTGTTGTCTGGGGCCAACGTCCTGACTTTC. Amino acid sequence: CASSTQGLLSGANVLTF. Looking up the rest from reference TRBV28 and TRBJ2-6 gives the full variable domain: DVKVTQSSRYLVKRTGEKVFLECVQDMDHENMFWYRQDPGLGLRLIYFSYDVKMKEKGDIPEGYSVSREKKERFSLILESASTNQTSMYLCASSTQGLLSGANVLTFGAGSRLTVL.

J is TRBJ1-2 and V is TRBV6-5, with 9 bases fitting TRBD1. Per germline, CDR1 MNHEY and CDR2 SVGAGI. V lost 6 bases, J lost 6 bases, and 11 bases stayed unmatched. The CDR3 length is 15 residues. In DNA form, the CDR3 reads TGTGCCAGCAGCTTACAGGGGGCGAATGTGGATGGCTACACCTTC. Translating it yields CASSLQGANVDGYTF.

This clone was counted a single time. The chain is built from TRBV18 and TRBJ1-3; no reliable D call. Germline V gene lookup returns CDR1 KGHSH and CDR2 LQKENI. This CDR3 comprises 15 residues. V was clipped by 1 base and J by 3 bases, with 10 bases between them. The DNA for the CDR3 is TGTGCCAGCTCACCACGAGGGTTGTATGGAAACACCATATATTTT. It specifies CASSPRGLYGNTIYF.

The rearrangement uses TRBV5-1 and TRBJ2-1, with a possible D match to TRBD2 (6 bases). V lost 0 bases to trimming and J lost 2 bases, with 9 bases between them. CDR3 length: 15 amino acids. Germline assignment: CDR1 SGHRS and CDR2 YFSETQ. CDR3 nucleotide sequence: TGCGCCAGCAGCTTGGCGGCGGGAACCTACAATGAGCAGTTCTTC. Translation gives CASSLAAGTYNEQFF.

V gene TRBV10-3 combines with J gene TRBJ2-7; weak D call: TRBD1 (5 bases). CDR3 length: 13 amino acids. The germline V gene encodes CDR1 ENHRY and CDR2 SYGVKD. Deletions cut 0 bases from V and 6 bases from J, with 9 bases between. The DNA for the CDR3 is TGTGCCATCAGTGAGTCGTTGGGGCCCGAGCAGTACTTC. Protein product: CAISESLGPEQYF.

This clone came up once. V is TRBV7-9 and J is TRBJ2-1; D uncertain. With 1 base removed from V and 8 bases from J, the gap between germline ends came to 3 bases. CDR3 length: 11 residues. The germline gives CDR1 SEHNR, CDR2 FQNEAQ (reference sequence). Here the CDR3 reads CASSLVDEQFF. In DNA form, the CDR3 reads TGTGCCAGCAGCTTAGTCGATGAGCAGTTCTTC. The whole variable domain, remainder taken from reference TRBV7-9 and TRBJ2-1, is DTGVSQNPRHKITKRGQNVTFRCDPISEHNRLYWYRQTLGQGPEFLTYFQNEAQLEKSRLLSDRFSAERPKGSFSTLEIQRTEQGDSAMYLCASSLVDEQFFGPGTRLTVL.

The genes are TRBV14 and TRBJ2-7, with 14 bases that match TRBD2. V trimming: 2 bases; J trimming: 5 bases; junction bases outside the gene matches: 14. The CDR3 is 19 amino acids. The germline CDR1 and CDR2 sequences are SGHDN and FVKESK. Written as DNA, the CDR3 is TGTGCCAGCAGCCAACCAATGGGACTAGCGGGGGAAATAGTAGACGAGCAGTACTTC. Amino acids: CASSQPMGLAGEIVDEQYF.

The V and J genes are TRBV6-1 and TRBJ1-2; 7 bases are shared with TRBD1. Per the germline V gene, CDR1 is MNHNS and CDR2 is SASEGT. J lost 5 bases, V lost 3 bases, and 9 bases had no gene match. The CDR3 is made up of 15 amino acids. The CDR3 loop is CASSELRDREYGYTF. The CDR3, as DNA: TGTGCCAGCAGTGAGCTCCGAGACAGGGAGTATGGCTACACCTTC.

The rearrangement uses TRBV18 and TRBJ1-1; no firm D call. The germline V gene encodes CDR1 KGHSH and CDR2 LQKENI. The V end was cut by 4 bases, the J end by 1 base, with 16 bases between. The CDR3 runs 16 residues. CDR3 nucleotides: TGTGCCAGCTCACTAGCCAGTCCGGGAGCGAACACTGAAGCTTTCTTT. Its translation is CASSLASPGANTEAFF.

V gene TRBV10-3 combines with J gene TRBJ2-1; TRBD2 aligns across 8 bases. CDR1 and CDR2 from the germline V gene are ENHRY and SYGVKD. V gave up 7 bases and J gave up 9 bases; unmatched junction bases: 8. This CDR3 is 13 amino acids long. The CDR3 sequence: CAINDGGAREQFF. The CDR3 bases are TGTGCCATCAACGACGGGGGGGCGCGTGAGCAGTTCTTC.

The chain links TRBV6-6 to TRBJ1-3; unclear D gene. The germline V gene encodes CDR1 MNHNY and CDR2 SVGAGI (reference sequence). The CDR3 contains 14 residues. The V end lost 2 bases, the J end lost 4 bases, and 9 bases lay between the germline ends. The DNA of the CDR3 is TGTGCCAGCAGTTACGGTTTGGGCGGAAACACCATATATTTT. This sequence encodes CASSYGLGGNTIYF.

The genes are TRBV7-2 and TRBJ1-3; tentative D call: TRBD1 (5 bases). Trimming stripped 3 bases from V and 1 base from J, with 10 bases between. CDR3 length: 15 residues. CDR1 SGHTA and CDR2 FQGNSA come from the germline V gene. The CDR3 coding sequence is TGTGCCAGCAGCTTCGGGGGGGGGTCTGGAAACACCATATATTTT. As protein: CASSFGGGSGNTIYF. The full variable domain, with the rest looked up from reference TRBV7-2 and TRBJ1-3, is GAGVSQSPSNKVTEKGKDVELRCDPISGHTALYWYRQSLGQGLEFLIYFQGNSAPDKSGLPSDRFSAERTGGSVSTLTIQRTQQEDSAVYLCASSFGGGSGNTIYFGEGSWLTVV.

The V and J genes are TRBV28 and TRBJ1-4; 9 nucleotides line up with TRBD1. Germline V CDR1 and CDR2: MDHEN, SYDVKM. CDR3 length: 16 amino acids. V dropped 6 bases and J dropped 1; count of bases not matched to a gene: 6. The CDR3: CASRRGQGRTNEKLFF. The CDR3 DNA follows: TGTGCCAGCAGACGAGGACAGGGGAGAACTAATGAAAAACTGTTTTTT.

The chain recombines TRBV16 with TRBJ1-1; D possibly corresponds to TRBD1 (5 bases). Germline V CDR1 and CDR2: KGHSY, FQNENV. The CDR3 spans 14 residues. Trimming left V 5 bases short and J 2 bases short, with 12 bases between. CDR3 nucleotides: TGTGCCAGCAGCAACCAGGGTGTTAACACTGAAGCTTTCTTT. It translates to CASSNQGVNTEAFF.

The CDR3 nucleotides are TGTGCCACCAGCAGAGGGGGGGATAGCAATCAGCCCCAGCATTTT. This encodes CATSRGGDSNQPQHF. The chain links TRBV15 to TRBJ1-5, with a possible D match to TRBD1 (5 bases). This CDR3 contains 15 residues. Germline lookup yields CDR1 LNHNV and CDR2 YYDKDF (reference sequence). V lost 1 base and J 0 bases, leaving 7 bases between the germline ends. The variable domain in full, completed from reference TRBV15 and TRBJ1-5, reads DAMVIQNPRYQVTQFGKPVTLSCSQTLNHNVMYWYQQKSSQAPKLLFHYYDKDFNNEADTPDNFQSRRPNTSFCFLDIRSPGLGDTAMYLCATSRGGDSNQPQHFGDGTRLSIL.

This chain uses TRBV7-9 with TRBJ1-2, with D possibly being TRBD1 (5 bases). V shed 5 bases and J shed 7 bases, with 17 bases lying between them. This CDR3 is 14 amino acids long. The germline V gene has CDR1 SEHNR and CDR2 FQNEAQ (reference sequence). The DNA of the CDR3 is TGTGCCAGCAGCCGGGGGGGAGCCAGGGCTGGCTACACCTTC. This encodes CASSRGGARAGYTF.

The DNA of the CDR3 is TGTGCCAGCGGGGAGGGACCCTCGACGAGAGCTTTCTTT. This encodes CASGEGPSTRAFF. The rearrangement joins TRBV6-4 to TRBJ1-1; D may be TRBD1 (5 bases). The CDR3 has 13 amino acids. V gave up 8 bases and J gave up 10 bases, with 20 bases separating them. The germline V gene encodes CDR1 MRHNA and CDR2 SNTAGT.

This sequence joins TRBV6-6 and TRBJ1-5; D gene unclear. Germline-derived CDR1 and CDR2 are MNHNY and SVGAGI (reference sequence). V lost 5 bases and J 0 bases, leaving 14 bases between the germline ends. There are 16 residues in the CDR3. This chain's CDR3 is CASSTDGLLSNQPQHF. CDR3 nucleotide sequence: TGTGCCAGCAGTACCGACGGACTTCTTAGCAATCAGCCCCAGCATTTT.

V and J are TRBV7-9 and TRBJ2-2, with D hard to call. CDR3 length: 14 residues. Germline V lookup: CDR1 SEHNR, CDR2 FQNEAQ (reference sequence). Deletions cut 5 bases from V and 4 bases from J, with 11 bases between. CDR3 sequence: CASSDPPSTGELFF. The CDR3 DNA follows: TGTGCCAGCAGCGACCCGCCTAGCACCGGGGAGCTGTTTTTT.